These T cell receptor beta chains were read from a single sample in a study of metastatic and nonmetastatic thyroid tumors. TCRdb reanalyzed the PCR reads with MiXCR. Of about 7,600 clones in the sample, around 27% are singletons; the top ten hold around 20%. Sample: adjacent normal tissue. The receptors come from a female donor with papillary thyroid cancer or a benign thyroid nodule (not recorded which). Some clones in this sample may be carry-over from other donors' samples. The CDR3 runs from the conserved cysteine through the conserved F or W. The D gene is left open where the match is weak. Clone size, where shown, is once, few, many, or a class for clones that have expanded.

j_gene: TRBJ2-2; v_gene: TRBV28; d_gene: TRBD1; abundance: medium-sized; CDR3nt: TGCGCCAGTGGGACAGGGGGCATAAAGGACACCGGGGAGCTGTTTTTT; CDR3aa: CASGTGGIKDTGELFF
j_gene: TRBJ1-2; v_gene: TRBV19; d_gene: TRBD1; abundance: few; CDR3nt: TGTGCCAGTAGTATAAGACAGGGGGCCGACTATGGCTACACCTTC; CDR3aa: CASSIRQGADYGYTF
j_gene: TRBJ2-5; v_gene: TRBV27; d_gene: NA; abundance: NA; CDR3nt: TGTGCCAGCAGTCCTACACAGAGGGTGGCCAAGTACTTC; CDR3aa: CASSPTQRVAKYF
j_gene: TRBJ2-1; v_gene: TRBV30; d_gene: NA; abundance: NA; CDR3nt: TGTGCCTGGAGGCGGAGCTGGAGTCCCGGTGATCAGTTCTTC; CDR3aa: CAWRRSWSPGDQFF
j_gene: TRBJ2-7; v_gene: TRBV7-9; d_gene: NA; abundance: medium-sized; CDR3nt: TGTGCCAGCAGCCTCGATTACGAGCAGTACTTC; CDR3aa: CASSLDYEQYF
j_gene: TRBJ1-2; v_gene: TRBV30; d_gene: NA; abundance: NA; CDR3nt: TGTGCCTGGATAGGTGATGGCTCCCCTTATGGCTACACCTTC; CDR3aa: CAWIGDGSPYGYTF
j_gene: TRBJ1-2; v_gene: TRBV27; d_gene: NA; abundance: few; CDR3nt: TGTGCCAGCAGTCCCTCTGGGGTAAACTATGGCTACACCTTC; CDR3aa: CASSPSGVNYGYTF
j_gene: TRBJ1-5; v_gene: TRBV7-8; d_gene: TRBD1; abundance: NA; CDR3nt: TGTGCCAGCAGCCTGGACAGGGGCAATCAGCCCCAGCATTTT; CDR3aa: CASSLDRGNQPQHF
j_gene: TRBJ2-7; v_gene: TRBV9; d_gene: NA; abundance: few; CDR3nt: TGTGCCAGCAGCGCCGGCACACTGGGGGCGGGGGAGCAGTACTTC; CDR3aa: CASSAGTLGAGEQYF
j_gene: TRBJ1-5; v_gene: TRBV6-1; d_gene: NA; abundance: NA; CDR3nt: TGTGCCAGCCGGGGGAGCAATCAGCCCCAGCATTTT; CDR3aa: CASRGSNQPQHF
j_gene: TRBJ2-3; v_gene: TRBV18; d_gene: TRBD2; abundance: NA; CDR3nt: TGTGCCAGCTCACCCGTGACACTAGTTTCAGGCGGGGGTACGCAGTATTTT; CDR3aa: CASSPVTLVSGGGTQYF
j_gene: TRBJ1-2; v_gene: TRBV29-1; d_gene: NA; abundance: NA; CDR3nt: TGCAGCGTTGATTTAGCAGTCTATGGCTACACCTTC; CDR3aa: CSVDLAVYGYTF
j_gene: TRBJ1-1; v_gene: TRBV27; d_gene: NA; abundance: NA; CDR3nt: TGTGCCAGCAGTTCAGGTTCGAACACTGAAGCTTTCTTT; CDR3aa: CASSSGSNTEAFF
j_gene: TRBJ2-4; v_gene: TRBV6-5; d_gene: NA; abundance: many; CDR3nt: TGTGCCAGCAGTTACCCAAACGACAGGGAGGGAAAGGTCTTC; CDR3aa: CASSYPNDREGKVF
j_gene: TRBJ2-2; v_gene: TRBV27; d_gene: NA; abundance: NA; CDR3nt: TGTGCCAGCAGTTTGGACAGCTCAGGGACCGGGGAGCTGTTTTTT; CDR3aa: CASSLDSSGTGELFF
j_gene: TRBJ2-5; v_gene: TRBV4-2; d_gene: NA; abundance: many; CDR3nt: TGTGCCAGCAGCCAAGACCTTGGGGCCCAGTGGGAGACCCAGTACTTC; CDR3aa: CASSQDLGAQWETQYF
j_gene: TRBJ2-2; v_gene: TRBV6-4; d_gene: NA; abundance: large; CDR3nt: TGTGCCAGCAGTGTGACTGGCCTAAACACCGGGGAGCTGTTTTTT; CDR3aa: CASSVTGLNTGELFF
j_gene: TRBJ2-2; v_gene: TRBV9; d_gene: NA; abundance: few; CDR3nt: TGTGCCAGCAGCGTACAGGGGAGTGCCGGGGAGCTGTTTTTT; CDR3aa: CASSVQGSAGELFF
j_gene: TRBJ2-3; v_gene: TRBV2; d_gene: TRBD2; abundance: few; CDR3nt: TGTGCCAGCAGTCCTACTAGCGGGGGGGCAGATACGCAGTATTTT; CDR3aa: CASSPTSGGADTQYF
j_gene: TRBJ1-3; v_gene: TRBV5-1; d_gene: NA; abundance: many; CDR3nt: TGCGCCAGCAGTCAAACCCTTGGGGGCAACACCATATATTTT; CDR3aa: CASSQTLGGNTIYF
j_gene: TRBJ2-1; v_gene: TRBV15; d_gene: NA; abundance: few; CDR3nt: TGTGCCACCAGCAGGGTCTCTGGAGGGAATGAGCAGTTCTTC; CDR3aa: CATSRVSGGNEQFF
j_gene: TRBJ2-2; v_gene: TRBV5-1; d_gene: NA; abundance: many; CDR3nt: TGCGCCAGCAGCTTGAGTCTGCCCAAATTTGGGGAGCTGTTTTTT; CDR3aa: CASSLSLPKFGELFF
j_gene: TRBJ1-6; v_gene: TRBV2; d_gene: TRBD1; abundance: few; CDR3nt: TGTGCCAGCAGCACAGGGGGCGCCTATAATTCACCCCTCCACTTT; CDR3aa: CASSTGGAYNSPLHF
j_gene: TRBJ2-3; v_gene: TRBV4-2; d_gene: NA; abundance: many; CDR3nt: TGTGCCAGCAGCAAACAGGGCGGGAGAGGGGGCACAGATACGCAGTATTTT; CDR3aa: CASSKQGGRGGTDTQYF